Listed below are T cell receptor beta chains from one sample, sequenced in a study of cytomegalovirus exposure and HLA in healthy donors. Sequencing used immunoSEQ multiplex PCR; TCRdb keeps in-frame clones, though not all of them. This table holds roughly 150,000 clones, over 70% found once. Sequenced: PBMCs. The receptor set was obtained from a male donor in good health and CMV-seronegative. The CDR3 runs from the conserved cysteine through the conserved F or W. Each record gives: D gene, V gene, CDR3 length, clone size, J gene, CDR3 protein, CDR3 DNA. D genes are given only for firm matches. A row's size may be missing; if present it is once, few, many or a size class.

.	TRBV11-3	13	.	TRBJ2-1	CASSTPPSSEQFF	TGTGCCAGCAGCACACCCCCTTCTTCGGAGCAGTTCTTC
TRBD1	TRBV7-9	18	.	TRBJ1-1	CASSLAWQGAEGGVWAFF	TGTGCCAGCAGCTTAGCCTGGCAGGGGGCGGAAGGGGGGGTATGGGCTTTCTTT
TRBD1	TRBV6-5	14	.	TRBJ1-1	CASSFSPLRGQAFF	TGTGCCAGCAGTTTTTCACCCTTAAGGGGGCAAGCTTTCTTT
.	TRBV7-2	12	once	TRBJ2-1	CASSLALTSQFF	TGTGCCAGCAGCTTAGCGCTGACTTCCCAGTTCTTC
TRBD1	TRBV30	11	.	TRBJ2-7	CAWSLTGGWYF	TGTGCCTGGAGTCTAACAGGGGGTTGGTACTTC
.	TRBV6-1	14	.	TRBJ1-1	CASRPRGLGTEAFF	TGTGCCAGCAGACCCAGGGGTCTAGGCACTGAAGCTTTCTTT
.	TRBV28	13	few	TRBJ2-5	CASSKWRGETQYF	TGTGCCAGCAGTAAGTGGAGGGGAGAGACCCAGTACTTC
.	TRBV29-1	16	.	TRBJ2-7	CSPTRRGAPLSYEQYF	TGCAGCCCCACCCGGCGGGGCGCCCCCCTCTCCTACGAGCAGTACTTC
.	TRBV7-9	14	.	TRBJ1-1	CASSSNREEREAFF	TGTGCCAGCAGCTCCAACAGGGAAGAAAGAGAAGCTTTCTTT
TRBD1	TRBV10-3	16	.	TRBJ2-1	CAISLAGTGSYNEQFF	TGTGCCATTAGTCTTGCCGGGACAGGGTCTTACAATGAGCAGTTCTTC
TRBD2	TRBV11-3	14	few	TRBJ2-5	CASSPTSGQETQYF	TGTGCCAGCAGCCCGACTAGCGGCCAAGAGACCCAGTACTTC
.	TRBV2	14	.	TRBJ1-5	CASSYSQGNQPQHF	TGTGCCAGCAGTTATTCCCAGGGGAATCAGCCCCAGCATTTT
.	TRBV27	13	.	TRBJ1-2	CASSPPGGYGYTF	TGTGCCAGCAGTCCCCCAGGAGGGTATGGCTACACCTTC
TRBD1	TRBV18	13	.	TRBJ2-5	CASFGQEKETQYF	TGTGCCAGCTTCGGACAGGAAAAAGAGACCCAGTACTTC
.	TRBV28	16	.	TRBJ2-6	CASTQGVDSGANVLTF	TGTGCCAGCACCCAAGGGGTTGACTCTGGGGCCAACGTCCTGACTTTC
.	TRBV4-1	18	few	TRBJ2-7	CASSQGRFGGPPLYEQYF	TGCGCCAGCAGCCAAGGTCGATTCGGGGGGCCCCCTCTCTACGAGCAGTACTTC
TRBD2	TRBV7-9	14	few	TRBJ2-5	CASSPGGYGETQYF	TGTGCCAGCAGCCCGGGGGGGTACGGCGAGACCCAGTACTTC
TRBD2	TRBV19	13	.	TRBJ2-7	CASSFVQRGEQYF	TGTGCCAGTAGCTTCGTTCAGCGGGGCGAGCAGTACTTC
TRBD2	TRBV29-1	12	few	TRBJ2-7	CSAAAGVYEQYF	TGCAGCGCCGCGGCGGGGGTTTACGAGCAGTACTTC
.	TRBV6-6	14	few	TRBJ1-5	CASSPLTGNQPQHF	TGTGCCAGCAGCCCTCTTACGGGCAATCAGCCCCAGCATTTT
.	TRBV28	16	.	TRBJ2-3	CASSPGGTVNTDTQYF	TGTGCCAGCTCCCCAGGCGGGACAGTGAACACAGATACGCAGTATTTT
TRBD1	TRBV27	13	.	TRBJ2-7	CASSSRDSYEQYF	TGTGCCAGCAGTTCCCGGGACAGTTACGAGCAGTACTTC
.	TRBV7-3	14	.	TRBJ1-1	CASSPGGLDTEAFF	TGTGCCAGCAGCCCGGGGGGGTTGGACACTGAAGCTTTCTTT
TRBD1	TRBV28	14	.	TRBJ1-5	CASSWDRLNQPQHF	TGTGCCAGCAGTTGGGACAGGCTCAATCAGCCCCAGCATTTT
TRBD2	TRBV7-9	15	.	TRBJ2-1	CASSQAGISYNEQFF	TGTGCCAGCAGCCAAGCGGGGATCTCCTACAATGAGCAGTTCTTC
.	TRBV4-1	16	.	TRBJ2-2	CASSQLTRANTGELFF	TGCGCCAGCAGCCAATTGACTAGGGCGAACACCGGGGAGCTGTTTTTT
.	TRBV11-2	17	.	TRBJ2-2	CAGSLWSIADSTGELFF	TGTGCCGGCAGCTTATGGTCAATAGCGGACTCCACCGGGGAGCTGTTTTTT
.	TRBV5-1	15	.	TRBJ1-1	CASTLGRGGNTEAFF	TGCGCCAGCACCCTAGGGAGGGGGGGGAACACTGAAGCTTTCTTT
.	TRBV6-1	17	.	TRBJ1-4	CASSEVGLTTRPEKLFF	TGTGCCAGCAGTGAAGTGGGACTTACTACCCGACCCGAAAAACTGTTTTTT
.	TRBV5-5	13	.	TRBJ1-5	CASSLGHNQPQHF	TGTGCCAGCAGCTTGGGACACAATCAGCCCCAGCATTTT
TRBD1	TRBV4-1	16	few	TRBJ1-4	CASSQDPGTGMSELFF	TGCGCCAGCAGCCAAGATCCAGGGACAGGGATGTCAGAACTGTTTTTT
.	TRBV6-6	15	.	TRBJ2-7	CASSYSSGSGYEQYF	TGTGCCAGCAGTTACTCGTCCGGGAGTGGATACGAGCAGTACTTC
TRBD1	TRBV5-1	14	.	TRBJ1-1	CASSPDRGFTEAFF	TGCGCCAGCAGCCCCGACAGGGGGTTCACTGAAGCTTTCTTT
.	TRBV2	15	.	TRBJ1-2	CASSEENSIGYGYTF	TGTGCCAGCAGTGAAGAAAACAGCATCGGCTATGGCTACACCTTC
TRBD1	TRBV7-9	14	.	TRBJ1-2	CASSLEDRDHGYTF	TGTGCCAGCAGCTTAGAGGACAGGGATCATGGCTACACCTTC
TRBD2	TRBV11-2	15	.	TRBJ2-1	CASSLDQRLANEQFF	TGTGCCAGCAGCTTAGATCAAAGACTAGCGAATGAGCAGTTCTTC
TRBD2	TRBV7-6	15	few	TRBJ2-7	CASSSGTSGIYEQYF	TGTGCCAGCAGCTCGGGGACTAGCGGGATCTACGAGCAGTACTTC
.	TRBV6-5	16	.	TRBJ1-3	CASSYQRPTSGNTIYF	TGTGCCAGCAGTTACCAGCGACCGACCTCTGGAAACACCATATATTTT
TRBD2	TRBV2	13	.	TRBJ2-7	CASNIAGSYEQYF	TGTGCCAGCAATATAGCGGGGTCCTACGAGCAGTACTTC
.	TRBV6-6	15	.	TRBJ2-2	CASSYSGPNTGELFF	TGTGCCAGCAGTTACTCGGGCCCGAACACCGGGGAGCTGTTTTTT
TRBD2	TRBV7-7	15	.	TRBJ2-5	CASSLGLAGVETQYF	TGTGCCAGCAGCTTAGGACTAGCGGGAGTAGAGACCCAGTACTTC
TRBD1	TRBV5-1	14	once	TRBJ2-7	CASRSWTGAYEQYF	TGCGCCAGCAGGAGCTGGACAGGGGCCTACGAGCAGTACTTC
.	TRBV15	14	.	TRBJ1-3	CATELGSSGNTIYF	TGTGCCACCGAGCTGGGGAGCTCTGGAAACACCATATATTTT
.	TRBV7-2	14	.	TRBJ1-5	CASSPGAGYQPQHF	TGTGCCAGCAGCCCGGGTGCAGGGTATCAGCCCCAGCATTTT
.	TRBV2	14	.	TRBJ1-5	CASRAQGGNQPQHF	TGTGCCAGCAGGGCCCAGGGCGGCAATCAGCCCCAGCATTTT
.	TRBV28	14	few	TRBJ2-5	CASSLSQAQETQYF	TGTGCCAGCAGTTTAAGCCAGGCCCAAGAGACCCAGTACTTC
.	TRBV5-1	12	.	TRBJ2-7	CASSLPNYEQYF	TGCGCCAGCAGCTTGCCTAACTACGAGCAGTACTTC
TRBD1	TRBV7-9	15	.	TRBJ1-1	CSSSESYRGLSEAFF	TGTTCCAGCAGCGAATCCTACAGGGGGCTGTCTGAAGCTTTCTTT
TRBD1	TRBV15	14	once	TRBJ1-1	CATSRGTGWAEAFF	TGTGCCACCAGCAGAGGGACAGGGTGGGCTGAAGCTTTCTTT
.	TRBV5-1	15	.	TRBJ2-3	CASSLAQGNTHTQYF	TGCGCCAGCAGCTTGGCACAGGGTAATACTCATACGCAGTATTTT
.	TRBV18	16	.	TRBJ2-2	CASSPGGQRTTGELFF	TGTGCCAGCTCACCAGGCGGCCAGCGCACCACCGGGGAGCTGTTTTTT
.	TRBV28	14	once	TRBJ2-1	CASNPTSSYNEQFF	TGTGCCAGCAATCCGACAAGCTCCTACAATGAGCAGTTCTTC
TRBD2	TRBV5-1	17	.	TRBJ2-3	CASSRGLAGSRTDTQYF	TGCGCCAGCAGCCGGGGACTAGCGGGGTCCCGCACAGATACGCAGTATTTT
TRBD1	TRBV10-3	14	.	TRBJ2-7	CAISTDRAYYEQYF	TGTGCCATCAGTACGGACAGGGCATACTACGAGCAGTACTTC